Listed below are T cell receptor beta chains from one sample, sequenced in a study of shared clonotypes between healthy human individuals. Clones were read by immunoSEQ multiplex PCR, and TCRdb kept only the in-frame ones, dropping some. The sample has millions of clones, roughly 94% seen once; the top ten hold about 1.1%. The material sequenced was naive CD8+ T cells sorted from blood. These TCRs come from a man between 18 and 35 years old in good health. CDR3s include the opening cysteine and the closing phenylalanine or tryptophan. The D gene is left open where the match is weak. Expanded clones are given a class, and other clones once, few, many or no size at all.

>TRBJ2-7|-|-|TRBV4-3
TGCGCCAGCAGCCATATTCGGGGCGGCTACGAGCAGTACTTC
CASSHIRGGYEQYF
>TRBJ2-7|-|-|TRBV30
TGTGCCTGGAGTGTCGGGGAAGCCTACGAGCAGTACTTC
CAWSVGEAYEQYF
>TRBJ2-7|-|once|TRBV9
TGTGCCAGCTCCGGGGACGCAGCCTACGAGCAGTACTTC
CASSGDAAYEQYF
>TRBJ2-5|-|once|TRBV5-6
TGTGCCAGCAGCTCCGGGCTAGAGGACACCCAGTACTTC
CASSSGLEDTQYF
>TRBJ1-2|-|once|TRBV4-1
TGCGCCAGCAGCCAAGGACAATGGGACTATGGCTACACCTTC
CASSQGQWDYGYTF
>TRBJ2-2|-|-|TRBV7-9
TGTGCCAGCAGCCCGCTTGTGGCGAGTACCGGGGAGCTGTTTTTT
CASSPLVASTGELFF
>TRBJ1-6|-|once|TRBV4-1
TGCGCCAGCAGCGCCGTTCATGTTAATTCACCCCTCCACTTT
CASSAVHVNSPLHF
>TRBJ2-7|TRBD1|-|TRBV30
TGTGCCTGGAACCGGGACAGGGGGTACGAGCAGTACTTC
CAWNRDRGYEQYF
>TRBJ2-3|TRBD2|-|TRBV7-8
TGTGCCAGCAGCTTAGGAGCGGGAGGGCCCACAGATACGCAGTATTTT
CASSLGAGGPTDTQYF
>TRBJ1-1|TRBD1|-|TRBV28
TGTGCCAGCAGCCGTACTGACAGGGACGAAGCTTTCTTT
CASSRTDRDEAFF
>TRBJ2-5|-|-|TRBV5-1
TGCGCCAGCAGCCAAGACAGAGCTTTCCAAGAGACCCAGTACTTC
CASSQDRAFQETQYF
>TRBJ1-5|TRBD1|-|TRBV30
TGTGCCTGGAGTAAGACAGGGATTAATCAGCCCCAGCATTTT
CAWSKTGINQPQHF
>TRBJ2-5|TRBD1|-|TRBV5-1
TGCGCCAGCAGCGCCGGACAGGGTAAAGAGACCCAGTACTTC
CASSAGQGKETQYF
>TRBJ2-5|-|-|TRBV6-1
TGTGCCAGCAGTGACCTTCCCGGGACACACCAAGAGACCCAGTACTTC
CASSDLPGTHQETQYF
>TRBJ2-1|TRBD2|-|TRBV27
TGTGCCAGCAGCGAAAGGCAACTAGCGGAGGGGATAAATGAGCAGTTCTTC
CASSERQLAEGINEQFF
>TRBJ2-2|-|-|TRBV5-6
TGTGCCAGCAGCTTGGCAAGACAGTACACCGGGGAGCTGTTTTTT
CASSLARQYTGELFF
>TRBJ2-7|-|-|TRBV5-6
TGTGCCAGCAGCTTGGGCGGAAGTCCCTACGAGCAGTACTTC
CASSLGGSPYEQYF
>TRBJ1-1|-|-|TRBV7-2
TGTGCCAGCAGCTTAGCGACGGGGGCTGAAGCTTTCTTT
CASSLATGAEAFF
>TRBJ1-3|TRBD1|-|TRBV7-7
TGTGCTAGCAGCTTAGGGACAGGGACTGGAAACACCATATATTTT
CASSLGTGTGNTIYF
>TRBJ2-5|-|-|TRBV7-7
TGTGCTAGCAGCCGTGGGCCCCTCGACGCCGGGGAGACCCAGTACTTC
CASSRGPLDAGETQYF
>TRBJ2-1|-|once|TRBV9
TGTGCCAGCAGCGTAGGGGACGTCCCCCCGGTCAATGAGCAGTTCTTC
CASSVGDVPPVNEQFF
>TRBJ2-2|-|-|TRBV6-5
TGTGCCAGCAGTTACTCGAACCACGGGGAGCTGTTTTTT
CASSYSNHGELFF
>TRBJ2-5|TRBD2|once|TRBV9
TGTGCCAGCAGCGTAGGAGGAAGCGGGGCAGAAGAGACCCAGTACTTC
CASSVGGSGAEETQYF
>TRBJ1-4|-|-|TRBV25-1
TGTGCCAGCAGTGAATTGGGGTTTGATGAAAAACTGTTTTTT
CASSELGFDEKLFF